The 21 T cell receptor beta chains below were found in one sample sequenced in a study of T cell responses to AZD1222 COVID-19 vaccine. Data came from immunoSEQ multiplex PCR; TCRdb stores just in-frame clones and leaves some out. The sample contains roughly 130,000 clones, around 94% of which appear only once. Material: peripheral blood, obtained on day 0 of AZD1222 vaccination. Receptor source: an adult in good health.

The chain recombines TRBV9 with TRBJ2-3, with D perhaps matching TRBD2 (7 bases). The V end was cut by 0 bases, the J end by 1 base, with 12 bases between. Germline CDR1 and CDR2: SGDLS and YYNGEE. This CDR3 has 16 amino acids. The CDR3 is CASSVVSGGRTDTQYF. CDR3 nucleotide sequence: TGTGCCAGCAGCGTAGTCTCGGGGGGCCGCACAGATACGCAGTATTTT.

The CDR3 loop is CASTSTGETEAFF. The CDR3 coding sequence is TGCGCCAGCACCTCGACAGGGGAGACTGAAGCTTTCTTT. The chain is built from TRBV5-1 and TRBJ1-1; 8 nucleotides line up with TRBD1. This CDR3 spans 13 amino acids. J was trimmed by 5 bases and V by 6 bases; bases with no gene match: 6. The germline gives CDR1 SGHRS, CDR2 YFSETQ.

This chain uses TRBV4-1 with TRBJ1-2; D call uncertain. V was clipped by 1 base and J by 3 bases, with 18 bases between them. CDR1 MGHRA and CDR2 YSYEKL come from the germline V gene. This CDR3 is built from 17 residues. The CDR3 sequence: CASSQVVRRPGDYGYTF. The CDR3 DNA sequence: TGCGCCAGCAGCCAAGTCGTAAGACGGCCCGGTGACTATGGCTACACCTTC.

The CDR3 sequence is CAWSEGLAGVETQYF. CDR3 coding DNA: TGTGCCTGGAGTGAAGGACTAGCGGGAGTGGAGACCCAGTACTTC. The rearrangement links TRBV30 to TRBJ2-5; the match to TRBD2 covers 13 bases. The CDR3 has 15 amino acids. Germline V gene lookup returns CDR1 GTSNPN and CDR2 SVGIG (reference sequence). The V segment lost 1 base and the J segment 5 bases; nucleotides outside the gene matches: 4.

This chain connects TRBV30 to TRBJ2-1; 7 nucleotides match TRBD2. The CDR3 is 14 amino acids. Germline CDR1 reads GTSNPN; CDR2 reads SVGIG (reference sequence). V gave up 3 bases and J gave up 9 bases; unmatched junction bases: 11. Here the CDR3 reads CAWRRVRGVGEQFF. The CDR3 DNA sequence: TGTGCCTGGAGGAGGGTACGGGGGGTAGGTGAGCAGTTCTTC.

This rearrangement joins TRBV11-2 to TRBJ1-1; D is uncertain. Looked up from germline, CDR1 is SGHAT and CDR2 is FQNNGV. The CDR3 contains 14 residues. The germline V and J ends were trimmed by 1 base and 11 bases, with 17 bases remaining between them. This CDR3 reads CASSLVYGPARAFF. In DNA, the CDR3 is TGTGCCAGCAGCTTAGTTTACGGCCCGGCAAGGGCTTTCTTT.

This clone came up a few times. The genes are TRBV5-1 and TRBJ1-5, with a weak D call TRBD1 (6 bases). Germline V gene sequence: CDR1 SGHRS, CDR2 YFSETQ. The CDR3 is made up of 14 amino acids. V lost 4 bases, J lost 6 bases, and 14 bases lay in between. The CDR3 here is CASSRSRGGQPQHF. For the CDR3, the DNA is TGCGCCAGCAGCAGAAGCAGGGGTGGTCAGCCCCAGCATTTT. The variable domain in full, completed from reference TRBV5-1 and TRBJ1-5, reads KAGVTQTPRYLIKTRGQQVTLSCSPISGHRSVSWYQQTPGQGLQFLFEYFSETQRNKGNFPGRFSGRQFSNSRSEMNVSTLELGDSALYLCASSRSRGGQPQHFGDGTRLSIL.

This rearrangement joins TRBV27 to TRBJ1-2; D unresolved. This CDR3 comprises 15 residues. The germline gives CDR1 MNHEY, CDR2 SMNVEV (reference sequence). The germline V and J ends were trimmed by 8 bases and 2 bases, with 18 bases remaining between them. The CDR3 sequence is CASLGRVGVNYGYTF. In DNA, the CDR3 is TGTGCCAGCCTCGGCCGCGTTGGGGTAAACTATGGCTACACCTTC.

V is TRBV28 and J is TRBJ1-1; the match to TRBD1 covers 8 bases. The germline V gene has CDR1 MDHEN and CDR2 SYDVKM. J gave up 0 bases and V 4 bases, and 7 bases lay outside the gene matches. There are 16 residues in the CDR3. This CDR3 is CASSSGGASLNTEAFF. CDR3 in DNA: TGTGCCAGCAGTTCAGGGGGCGCGTCGCTGAACACTGAAGCTTTCTTT.

The chain combines TRBV6-2 or TRBV6-3 with TRBJ1-5; D unclear. Trimming stripped 1 base from V and 8 bases from J, with 9 bases between. Germline CDR1 reads MNHEY; CDR2 reads SVGEGT. This CDR3 has 13 amino acids. CDR3 sequence reads: CASSYYGNKPQHF. DNA for the CDR3: TGTGCCAGCAGTTACTATGGTAACAAGCCCCAGCATTTT.

The gene calls are TRBV30 and TRBJ1-6, with a tentative D call TRBD1 (5 bases). CDR1 is GTSNPN, CDR2 SVGIG, per germline (reference sequence). The germline V and J ends were trimmed by 0 bases and 9 bases, with 15 bases remaining between them. The CDR3 sequence is 15 residues long. In DNA form, the CDR3 reads TGTGCCTGGAGTGTACAGGACACCCCGGGTTCACCCCTCCACTTT. Translation gives CAWSVQDTPGSPLHF.

The chain couples TRBV5-6 to TRBJ2-7; 7 bases are a match to TRBD1. The CDR3 is 14 amino acids. V lost 4 bases, J lost 8 bases, and 12 bases stayed unmatched. In germline, CDR1 is SGHDT, CDR2 YYEEEE. In nucleotides, the CDR3 is TGTGCCAGCAGCCCTTCCGGGACAGCACTGAAGCAGTACTTC. It encodes CASSPSGTALKQYF.

CDR3 amino acids: CASSLGQGYSPLHF. For the CDR3, the DNA is TGTGCCAGCAGCTTAGGTCAGGGGTATTCACCCCTCCACTTT. V gene TRBV7-2 combines with J gene TRBJ1-6; a weak D match, TRBD1 (6 bases). CDR3 length: 14 residues. CDR1 is SGHTA and CDR2 is FQGNSA in the germline V gene. The germline V and J ends were trimmed by 1 base and 8 bases, with 9 bases remaining between them.

The chain employs TRBV13 and TRBJ2-3, with 10 bases fitting TRBD2. This CDR3 has 16 residues. Germline assignment: CDR1 PRHDT and CDR2 FYEKMQ (reference sequence). J was trimmed by 2 bases and V by 1 base; bases with no gene match: 3. Here the CDR3 DNA reads TGTGCCAGCAGCTTAGAGCGGGAGGGGACCACAGATACGCAGTATTTT. This codes for CASSLEREGTTDTQYF. The whole variable domain, remainder taken from reference TRBV13 and TRBJ2-3, is AAGVIQSPRHLIKEKRETATLKCYPIPRHDTVYWYQQGPGQDPQFLISFYEKMQSDKGSIPDRFSAQQFSDYHSELNMSSLELGDSALYFCASSLEREGTTDTQYFGPGTRLTVL.

The CDR3 region has the DNA TGTGCCAGCAGTTTAGGACAGGGGGCTTACACCGGGGAGCTGTTTTTT. Protein: CASSLGQGAYTGELFF. The chain is built from TRBV28 and TRBJ2-2; 11 bases fit TRBD1. V lost 2 bases and J lost 3; bases outside the gene matches: 2. Germline-derived CDR1 and CDR2 are MDHEN and SYDVKM. The CDR3 extends over 16 amino acids.

V is TRBV19 and J is TRBJ1-5, with a possible D match to TRBD1 (5 bases). This CDR3 comprises 14 residues. From germline, CDR1 is LNHDA and CDR2 SQIVND (reference sequence). Trimming pared 6 bases from V and 5 bases from J, leaving 14 bases between. The CDR3 protein is CASSSDSYDQPQHF. Here the CDR3 DNA reads TGTGCCAGTAGCTCCGACAGTTACGATCAGCCCCAGCATTTT.

The chain recombines TRBV30 with TRBJ2-1; weak D call: TRBD2 (6 bases). The CDR3 runs 13 residues. Trimming removed 4 bases from V and 2 bases from J, with 9 bases in between. Germline V gene sequence: CDR1 GTSNPN, CDR2 SVGIG (reference sequence). This chain's CDR3 is CAWMEGPYNEQFF. The CDR3 DNA is TGTGCCTGGATGGAGGGACCCTACAATGAGCAGTTCTTC.

This clone was counted once. The rearrangement joins TRBV7-2 to TRBJ1-6; D gene unclear. This CDR3 contains 12 residues. The germline V gene has CDR1 SGHTA and CDR2 FQGNSA. The V and J ends lost 6 bases and 9 bases respectively, with 9 bases between them. DNA of the CDR3: TGTGCCAGCAGTCGGTGGGGTTCACCCCTCCACTTT. Translated: CASSRWGSPLHF.

V and J are TRBV28 and TRBJ1-4; TRBD1 agrees at 9 bases. V shed 10 bases and J 8 bases; nucleotides not matched to a gene: 11. This CDR3 region has 14 residues. Looked up from germline, CDR1 is MDHEN and CDR2 is SYDVKM. CDR3 amino acids: CATTPGTGREKLFF. The CDR3 DNA sequence: TGTGCCACCACCCCCGGGACAGGGCGGGAAAAACTGTTTTTT.

The chain carries TRBV2 and TRBJ2-7, with 10 bases that match TRBD1. This CDR3 is 13 amino acids long. Per germline, CDR1 SNHLY and CDR2 FYNNEI. J lost 3 bases, V lost 7 bases, and 3 bases had no gene match. CDR3: CASNDRGHYEQYF. DNA of the CDR3: TGTGCCAGCAATGACAGGGGGCACTACGAGCAGTACTTC.

The chain combines TRBV12-3 or TRBV12-4 with TRBJ1-5; no reliable D call. The CDR3 has 13 residues. Trimming took 7 bases from V and 6 from J, leaving 13 bases between them. CDR3 amino acids: CASTPHRGQPQHF. In DNA, the CDR3 is TGTGCCAGCACCCCTCATCGGGGTCAGCCCCAGCATTTT.